This TCR beta chain was observed in a study of blood T cells in healthy people across ages. Findings and limits, study-wide: Per-million-T-cell TCR beta diversity fell roughly linearly with age.

With a J-beta primer mix and a sample-barcoded 5' primer, a second PCR ran about 7 to 12 cycles. MiXCR, applied by TCRdb to the 5' RACE reads, yields one record per CDR3 protein. Of roughly 1.6 million distinct CDR3 sequences in the sample, about 35% were seen once. The V gene's germline CDR1 is SEHNR and CDR2 FQNEAQ (reference sequence). V lost 5 bases, J lost 0 bases, and 13 bases lay in between. CDR3 length: 15 residues. For this clonotype: Its target is not known.

Each donor gave approximately 9.1 milliliters of peripheral blood. Per sample, extraction of total RNA gave at least 5.5 micrograms in every case. The sample taken for sequencing was blood. The rearrangement uses TRBV7-9 and TRBJ1-1; D possibly corresponds to TRBD1 (6 bases). This receptor was identified in a woman in her twenties or thirties in good health. CDR3 protein: CASSHIQGLNTEAFF. In DNA, the CDR3 is TGTGCCAGCAGCCATATACAGGGTCTGAACACTGAAGCTTTCTTT.